The TCR beta chain under discussion was sequenced for a study of glioma-infiltrating T cells after dendritic cell vaccination. The wider study: The vaccine used monocyte-derived dendritic cells pulsed overnight with autologous tumor lysate.

Time point reported: after dendritic cell vaccination, including at tumor progression/relapse. None of the glioblastoma patients had an isocitrate dehydrogenase mutation. V shed 2 bases and J 1 base; nucleotides not matched to a gene: 6. This CDR3 contains 15 residues. Germline loops: CDR1 SQVTM, CDR2 ANQGSEA. Primers: 60 V beta forward and 13 J beta reverse. Profiled with immunoSEQ multiplex PCR; TCRdb holds only in-frame clones, not every one. Among about 76,000 clones listed, around 86% were seen once. The sequencing here drew on blood, taken after dendritic cell vaccination. The rearrangement joins TRBV29-1 to TRBJ2-7; 9 nucleotides line up with TRBD1. The TCR comes from a human donor with glioblastoma. Here the CDR3 DNA reads TGCAGCGTTGAAATCCGGGACAGGGCTTCCTACGAGCAGTACTTC. Protein product: CSVEIRDRASYEQYF.